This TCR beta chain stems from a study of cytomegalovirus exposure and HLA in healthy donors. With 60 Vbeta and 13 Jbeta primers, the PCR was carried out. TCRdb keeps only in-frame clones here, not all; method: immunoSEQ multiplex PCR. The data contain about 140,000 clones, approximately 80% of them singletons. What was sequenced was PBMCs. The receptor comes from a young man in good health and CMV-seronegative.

Here the CDR3 reads CATSSGRQGDTDTQYF. The CDR3 DNA is TGTGCCACCAGCAGTGGGCGACAGGGAGACACAGATACGCAGTATTTT. The chain combines TRBV15 with TRBJ2-3, with 7 bases that match TRBD1. Germline CDR1 is LNHNV and CDR2 is YYDKDF (reference sequence). J was trimmed by 2 bases and V by 3 bases; bases with no gene match: 8. This CDR3 has 16 residues.